This T cell receptor beta chain derives from a study of T cell responses to AZD1222 COVID-19 vaccine. About the study: Combined were second doses at about 4 or about 12 weeks.

CDR3 length: 18 amino acids. CDR1 LNHDA and CDR2 SQIVND come from the germline V gene (reference sequence). J was trimmed by 5 bases and V by 3 bases; bases with no gene match: 14. Remarks on this clone: Antigen unknown.

Study-level points and caveats: The donor cohort was predominantly white British with a female majority, and clonal diversity may have been underestimated.

The method was immunoSEQ multiplex PCR; TCRdb's version includes in-frame clones alone and lacks a portion of them. Found here are about 130,000 clones, about 82% of them singletons; the top ten hold 12%. V is TRBV19 and J is TRBJ2-2, with 8 bases fitting TRBD1. The source is an adult in good health. The specimen was peripheral blood, collected on day 0 of AZD1222 vaccination. The CDR3 sequence: CASSMALGQGRGTGELFF. Written as DNA, the CDR3 is TGTGCCAGTAGTATGGCACTAGGACAGGGTAGAGGGACCGGGGAGCTGTTTTTT.